The TCR beta chain under discussion was sequenced for a study of blood T cell repertoires in COVID-19. TCRdb's copy holds only in-frame clones and misses some; the assay was immunoSEQ multiplex PCR. The sample records over 200,000 clones, 85% to 90% being singletons. CDR1 and CDR2 (germline): SGHNT, YYREEE (reference sequence). The V gene lost 4 bases and the J gene lost 0 bases, with 14 bases spanning the gap. The CDR3 contains 15 residues. Sample: PBMCs or T cells enriched from blood (not recorded which). This rearrangement joins TRBV5-4 to TRBJ2-7; D is perhaps TRBD2 (5 bases). The TCR sequence derives from a man aged 18 to 29 who had recovered from COVID-19. CDR3 in amino acids: CASSLNPGSSYEQYF. In nucleotides, the CDR3 is TGTGCCAGCAGCCTCAACCCGGGGTCCTCCTACGAGCAGTACTTC.